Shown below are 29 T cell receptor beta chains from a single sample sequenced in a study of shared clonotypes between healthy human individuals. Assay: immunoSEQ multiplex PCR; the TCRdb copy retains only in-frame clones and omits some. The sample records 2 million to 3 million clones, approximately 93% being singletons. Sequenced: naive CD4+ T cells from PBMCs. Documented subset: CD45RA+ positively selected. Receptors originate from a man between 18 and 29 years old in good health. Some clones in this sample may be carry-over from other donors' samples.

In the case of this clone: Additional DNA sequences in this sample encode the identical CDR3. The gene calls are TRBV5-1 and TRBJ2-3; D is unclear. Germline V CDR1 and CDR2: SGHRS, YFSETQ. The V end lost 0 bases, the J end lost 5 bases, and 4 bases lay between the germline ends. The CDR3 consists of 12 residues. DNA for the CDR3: TGCGCCAGCAGCTTGGTTCGAGATACGCAGTATTTT. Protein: CASSLVRDTQYF. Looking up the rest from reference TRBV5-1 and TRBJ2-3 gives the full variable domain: KAGVTQTPRYLIKTRGQQVTLSCSPISGHRSVSWYQQTPGQGLQFLFEYFSETQRNKGNFPGRFSGRQFSNSRSEMNVSTLELGDSALYLCASSLVRDTQYFGPGTRLTVL.

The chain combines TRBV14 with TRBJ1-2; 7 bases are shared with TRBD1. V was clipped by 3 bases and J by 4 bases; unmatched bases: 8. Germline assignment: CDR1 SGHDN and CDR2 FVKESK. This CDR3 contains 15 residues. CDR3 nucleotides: TGTGCCAGCAGCCAGTTGGGACAGCCCGTCTATGGCTACACCTTC. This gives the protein CASSQLGQPVYGYTF.

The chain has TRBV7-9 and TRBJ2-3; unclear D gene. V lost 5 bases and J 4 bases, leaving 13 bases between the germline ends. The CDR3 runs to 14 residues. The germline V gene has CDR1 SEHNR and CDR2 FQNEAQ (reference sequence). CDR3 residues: CASSPGWQSDTQYF. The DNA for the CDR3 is TGTGCCAGCAGCCCCGGGTGGCAGTCAGATACGCAGTATTTT.

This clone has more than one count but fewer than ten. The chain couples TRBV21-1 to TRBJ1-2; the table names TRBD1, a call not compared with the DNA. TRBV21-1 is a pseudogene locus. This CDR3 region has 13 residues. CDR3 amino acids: CASSVTGGYGYTF. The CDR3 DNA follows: TGTGCCAGCAGCGTGACAGGGGGCTATGGCTACACCTTC.

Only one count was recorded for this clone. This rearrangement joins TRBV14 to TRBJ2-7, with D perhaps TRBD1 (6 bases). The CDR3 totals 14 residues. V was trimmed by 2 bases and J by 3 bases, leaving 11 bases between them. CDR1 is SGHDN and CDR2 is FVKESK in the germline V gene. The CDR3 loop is CASSQSRGNYEQYF. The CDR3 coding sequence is TGTGCCAGCAGCCAATCTAGGGGGAACTACGAGCAGTACTTC.

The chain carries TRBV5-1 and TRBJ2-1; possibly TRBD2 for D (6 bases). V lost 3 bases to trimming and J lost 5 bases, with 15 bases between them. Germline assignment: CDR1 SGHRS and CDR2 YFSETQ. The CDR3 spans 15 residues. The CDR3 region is CASSSHSSENNEQFF. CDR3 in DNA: TGCGCCAGCAGCTCACACTCTAGCGAGAACAATGAGCAGTTCTTC.

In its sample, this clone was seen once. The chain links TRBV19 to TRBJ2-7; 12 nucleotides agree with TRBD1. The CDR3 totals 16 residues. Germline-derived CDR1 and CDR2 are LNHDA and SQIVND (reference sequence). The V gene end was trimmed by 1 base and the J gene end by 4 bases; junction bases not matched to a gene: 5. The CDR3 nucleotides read TGTGCCAGTAGTATAGGCTGGGACAGGGGGCAGTACGAGCAGTACTTC. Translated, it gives CASSIGWDRGQYEQYF.

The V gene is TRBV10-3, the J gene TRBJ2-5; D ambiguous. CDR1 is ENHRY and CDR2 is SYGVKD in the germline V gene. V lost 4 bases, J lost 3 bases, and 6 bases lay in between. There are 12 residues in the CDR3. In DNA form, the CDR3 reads TGTGCCATCAGTGCGGTTAAAGAGACCCAGTACTTC. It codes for CAISAVKETQYF.

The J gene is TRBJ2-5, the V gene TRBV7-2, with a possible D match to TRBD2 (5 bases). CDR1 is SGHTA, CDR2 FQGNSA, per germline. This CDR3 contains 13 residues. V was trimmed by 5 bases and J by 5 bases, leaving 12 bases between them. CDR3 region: CASSAASLETQYF. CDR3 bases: TGTGCCAGCAGCGCGGCTAGCTTGGAGACCCAGTACTTC.

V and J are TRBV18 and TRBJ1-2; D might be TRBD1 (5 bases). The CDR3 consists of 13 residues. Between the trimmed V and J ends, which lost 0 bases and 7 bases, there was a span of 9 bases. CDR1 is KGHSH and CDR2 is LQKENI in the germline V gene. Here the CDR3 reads CASSPPDQGGYTF. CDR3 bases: TGTGCCAGCTCACCACCGGACCAGGGTGGCTACACCTTC. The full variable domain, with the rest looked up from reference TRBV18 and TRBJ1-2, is NAGVMQNPRHLVRRRGQEARLRCSPMKGHSHVYWYRQLPEEGLKFMVYLQKENIIDESGMPKERFSAEFPKEGPSILRIQQVVRGDSAAYFCASSPPDQGGYTFGSGTRLTVV.

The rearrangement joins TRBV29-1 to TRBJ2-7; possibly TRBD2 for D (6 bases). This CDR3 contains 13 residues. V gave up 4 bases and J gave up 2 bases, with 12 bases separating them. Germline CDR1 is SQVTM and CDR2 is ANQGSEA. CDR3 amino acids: CSVAGRAAYEQYF. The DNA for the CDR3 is TGCAGCGTTGCCGGGAGAGCCGCCTACGAGCAGTACTTC.

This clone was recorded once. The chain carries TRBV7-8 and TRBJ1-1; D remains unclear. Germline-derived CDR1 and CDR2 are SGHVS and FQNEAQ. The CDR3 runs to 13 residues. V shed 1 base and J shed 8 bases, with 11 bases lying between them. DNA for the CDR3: TGTGCCAGCAGCTTAGGAATAGGGCCCGAAGCTTTCTTT. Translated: CASSLGIGPEAFF.

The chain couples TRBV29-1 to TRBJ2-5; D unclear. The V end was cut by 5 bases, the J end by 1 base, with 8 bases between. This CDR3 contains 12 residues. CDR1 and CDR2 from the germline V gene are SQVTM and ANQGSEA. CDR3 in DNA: TGCAGCGTTACCAAAGTCCAAGAGACCCAGTACTTC. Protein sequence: CSVTKVQETQYF.

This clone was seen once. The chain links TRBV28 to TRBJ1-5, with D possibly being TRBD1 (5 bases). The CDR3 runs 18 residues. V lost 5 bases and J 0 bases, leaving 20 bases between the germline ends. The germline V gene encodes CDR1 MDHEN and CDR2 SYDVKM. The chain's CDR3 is CASSVPGLGSYSNQPQHF. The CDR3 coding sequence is TGTGCCAGCAGTGTCCCGGGACTCGGAAGTTATAGCAATCAGCCCCAGCATTTT.

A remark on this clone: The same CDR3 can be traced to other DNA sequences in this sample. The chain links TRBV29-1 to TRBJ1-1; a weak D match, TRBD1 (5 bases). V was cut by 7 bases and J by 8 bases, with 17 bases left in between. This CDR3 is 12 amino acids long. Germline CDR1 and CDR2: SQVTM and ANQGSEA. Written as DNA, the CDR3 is TGCAGCGCTTATAGTCTAGGGGCCGAAGCTTTCTTT. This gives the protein CSAYSLGAEAFF.

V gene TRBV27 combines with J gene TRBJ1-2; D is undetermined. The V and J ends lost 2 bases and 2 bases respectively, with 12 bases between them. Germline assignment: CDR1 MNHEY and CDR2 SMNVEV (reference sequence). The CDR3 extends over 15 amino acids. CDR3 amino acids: CASSLDGLRNYGYTF. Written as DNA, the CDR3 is TGTGCCAGCAGTTTAGATGGCCTAAGAAACTATGGCTACACCTTC.

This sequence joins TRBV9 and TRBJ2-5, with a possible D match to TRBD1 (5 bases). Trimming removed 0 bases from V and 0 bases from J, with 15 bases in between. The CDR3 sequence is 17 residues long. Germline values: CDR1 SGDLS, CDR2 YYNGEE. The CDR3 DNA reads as TGTGCCAGCAGCGTAGGGTTGGGGCGGTCGTACCAAGAGACCCAGTACTTC. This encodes CASSVGLGRSYQETQYF.

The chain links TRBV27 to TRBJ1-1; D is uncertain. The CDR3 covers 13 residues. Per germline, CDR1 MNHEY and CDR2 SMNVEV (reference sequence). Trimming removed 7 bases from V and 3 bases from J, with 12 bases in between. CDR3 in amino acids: CASTVVVDTEAFF. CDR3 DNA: TGTGCCAGCACCGTGGTAGTTGACACTGAAGCTTTCTTT.

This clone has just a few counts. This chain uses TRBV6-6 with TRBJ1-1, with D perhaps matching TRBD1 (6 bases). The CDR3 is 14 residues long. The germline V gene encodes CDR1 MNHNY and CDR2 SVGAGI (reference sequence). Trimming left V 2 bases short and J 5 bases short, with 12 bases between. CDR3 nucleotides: TGTGCCAGCAGTTACCGCGACAGGCGGACTGAAGCTTTCTTT. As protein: CASSYRDRRTEAFF.

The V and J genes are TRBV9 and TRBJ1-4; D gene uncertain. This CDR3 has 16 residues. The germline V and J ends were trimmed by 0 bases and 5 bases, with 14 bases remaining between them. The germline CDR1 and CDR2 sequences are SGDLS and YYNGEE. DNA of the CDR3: TGTGCCAGCAGCGTAGCTGAGGGCATGGGAAATGAAAAACTGTTTTTT. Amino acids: CASSVAEGMGNEKLFF.

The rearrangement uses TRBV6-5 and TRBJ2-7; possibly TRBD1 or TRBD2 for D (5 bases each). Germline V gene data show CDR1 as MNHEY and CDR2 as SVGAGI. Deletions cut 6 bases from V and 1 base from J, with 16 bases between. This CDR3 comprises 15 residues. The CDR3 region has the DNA TGTGCCAGCAGCCCGGCCCGGGACGGATCCTACGAGCAGTACTTC. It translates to CASSPARDGSYEQYF.

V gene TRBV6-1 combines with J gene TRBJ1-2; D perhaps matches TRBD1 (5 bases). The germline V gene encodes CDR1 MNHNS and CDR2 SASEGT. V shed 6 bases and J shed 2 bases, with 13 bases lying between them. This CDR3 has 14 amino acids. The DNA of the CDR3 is TGTGCCAGCAGGGAGGGGCCCAAAAACTATGGCTACACCTTC. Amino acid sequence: CASREGPKNYGYTF.

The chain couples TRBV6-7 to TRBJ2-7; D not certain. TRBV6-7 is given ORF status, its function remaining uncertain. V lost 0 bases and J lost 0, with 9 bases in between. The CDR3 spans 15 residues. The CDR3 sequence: CASSYSEQDSYEQYF. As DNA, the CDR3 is TGTGCCAGCAGTTACTCTGAGCAGGACTCCTACGAGCAGTACTTC.

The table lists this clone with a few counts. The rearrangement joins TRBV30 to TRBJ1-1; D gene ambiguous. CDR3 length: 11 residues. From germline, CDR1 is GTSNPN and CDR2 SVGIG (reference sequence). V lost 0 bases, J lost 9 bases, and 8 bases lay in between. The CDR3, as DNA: TGTGCCTGGAGTGTTAAAGGAAAAGCTTTCTTT. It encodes CAWSVKGKAFF. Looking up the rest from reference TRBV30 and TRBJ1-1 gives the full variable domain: SQTIHQWPATLVQPVGSPLSLECTVEGTSNPNLYWYRQAAGRGLQLLFYSVGIGQISSEVPQNLSASRPQDRQFILSSKKLLLSDSGFYLCAWSVKGKAFFGQGTRLTVV.

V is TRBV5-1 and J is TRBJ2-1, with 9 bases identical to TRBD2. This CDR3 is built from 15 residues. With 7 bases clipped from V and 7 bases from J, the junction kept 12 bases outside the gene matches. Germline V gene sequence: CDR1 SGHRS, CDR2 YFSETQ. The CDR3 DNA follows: TGCGCCAGCGGAATAGCGGGGGCCGGTTGGAATGAGCAGTTCTTC. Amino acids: CASGIAGAGWNEQFF.

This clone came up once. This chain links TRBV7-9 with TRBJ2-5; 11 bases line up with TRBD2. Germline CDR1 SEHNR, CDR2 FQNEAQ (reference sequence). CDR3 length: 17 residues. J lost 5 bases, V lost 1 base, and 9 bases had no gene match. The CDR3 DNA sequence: TGTGCCAGCAGCTTAGGGGCAACTAGCGGGAGCAGCGAGACCCAGTACTTC. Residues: CASSLGATSGSSETQYF.

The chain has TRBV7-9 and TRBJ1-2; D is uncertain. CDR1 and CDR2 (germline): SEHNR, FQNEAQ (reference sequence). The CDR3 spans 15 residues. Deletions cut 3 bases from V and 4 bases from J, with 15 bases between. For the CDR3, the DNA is TGTGCCAGCAGCTTCTGGACGGACCCCACCTATGGCTACACCTTC. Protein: CASSFWTDPTYGYTF.

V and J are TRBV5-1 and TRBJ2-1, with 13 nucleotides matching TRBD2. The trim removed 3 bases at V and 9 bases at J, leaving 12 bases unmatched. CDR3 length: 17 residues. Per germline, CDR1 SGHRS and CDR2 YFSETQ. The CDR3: CASSSRTSGSVSGEQFF. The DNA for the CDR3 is TGCGCCAGCAGCTCCCGGACTAGCGGGAGTGTTAGTGGTGAGCAGTTCTTC.

This chain's CDR3 is CASSQRTLYDLSTDTQYF. The CDR3 DNA follows: TGTGCCAGCTCCCAACGGACCCTGTATGACCTTAGCACAGATACGCAGTATTTT. V usage is TRBV18 and J usage is TRBJ2-3; the D is unclear. The CDR3 is 18 amino acids. In germline, CDR1 is KGHSH, CDR2 LQKENI. Trimming stripped 6 bases from V and 0 bases from J, with 22 bases between. Looking up the rest from reference TRBV18 and TRBJ2-3 gives the full variable domain: NAGVMQNPRHLVRRRGQEARLRCSPMKGHSHVYWYRQLPEEGLKFMVYLQKENIIDESGMPKERFSAEFPKEGPSILRIQQVVRGDSAAYFCASSQRTLYDLSTDTQYFGPGTRLTVL.